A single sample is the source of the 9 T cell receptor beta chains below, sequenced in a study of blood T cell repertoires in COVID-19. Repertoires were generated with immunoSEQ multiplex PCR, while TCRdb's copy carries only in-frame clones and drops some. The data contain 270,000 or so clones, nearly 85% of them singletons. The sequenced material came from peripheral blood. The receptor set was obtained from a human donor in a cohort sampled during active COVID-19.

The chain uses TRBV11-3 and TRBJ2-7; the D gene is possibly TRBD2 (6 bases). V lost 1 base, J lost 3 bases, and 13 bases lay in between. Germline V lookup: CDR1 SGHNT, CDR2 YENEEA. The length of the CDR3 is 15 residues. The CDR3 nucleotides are TGTGCCAGCAGCTTAGGGGGCGGGGACGTCTACGAGCAGTACTTC. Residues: CASSLGGGDVYEQYF.

CDR3: CASSKTGGNSYEQYF. CDR3 nucleotide sequence: TGTGCCAGCAGCAAAACAGGGGGCAACTCCTACGAGCAGTACTTC. The chain combines TRBV27 with TRBJ2-7, with 9 bases aligning to TRBD1. The V gene's germline CDR1 is MNHEY and CDR2 SMNVEV (reference sequence). The CDR3 totals 15 residues. V lost 6 bases and J lost 0; bases outside the gene matches: 6.

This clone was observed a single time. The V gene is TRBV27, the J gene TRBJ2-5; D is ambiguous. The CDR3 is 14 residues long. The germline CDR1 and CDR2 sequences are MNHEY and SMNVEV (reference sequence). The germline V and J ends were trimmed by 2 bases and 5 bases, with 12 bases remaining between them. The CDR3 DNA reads TGTGCCAGCAGTTTAACCGGGTTCGGGGAGACCCAGTACTTC. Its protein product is CASSLTGFGETQYF.

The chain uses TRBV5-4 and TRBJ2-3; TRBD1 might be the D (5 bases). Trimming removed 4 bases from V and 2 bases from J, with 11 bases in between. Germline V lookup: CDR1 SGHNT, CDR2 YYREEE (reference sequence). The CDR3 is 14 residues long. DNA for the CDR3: TGTGCCAGCAGCGGCAGGGCTCCCACAGATACGCAGTATTTT. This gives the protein CASSGRAPTDTQYF. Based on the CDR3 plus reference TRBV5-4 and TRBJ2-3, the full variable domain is ETGVTQSPTHLIKTRGQQVTLRCSSQSGHNTVSWYQQALGQGPQFIFQYYREEENGRGNFPPRFSGLQFPNYSSELNVNALELDDSALYLCASSGRAPTDTQYFGPGTRLTVL.

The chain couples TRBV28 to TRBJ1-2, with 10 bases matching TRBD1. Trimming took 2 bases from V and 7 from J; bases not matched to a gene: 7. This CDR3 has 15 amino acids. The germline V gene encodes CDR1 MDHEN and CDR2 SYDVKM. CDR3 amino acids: CASSLEGTGVRGYTF. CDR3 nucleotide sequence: TGTGCCAGCAGTTTAGAGGGGACAGGGGTCCGTGGCTACACCTTC.

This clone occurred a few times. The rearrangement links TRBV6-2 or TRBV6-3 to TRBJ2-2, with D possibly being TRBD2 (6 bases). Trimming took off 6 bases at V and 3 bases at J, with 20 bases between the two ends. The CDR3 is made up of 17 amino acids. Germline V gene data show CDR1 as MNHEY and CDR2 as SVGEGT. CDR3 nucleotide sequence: TGTGCCAGCAGCACACCGGGACTTTCGGGGGACACCGGGGAGCTGTTTTTT. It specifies CASSTPGLSGDTGELFF.

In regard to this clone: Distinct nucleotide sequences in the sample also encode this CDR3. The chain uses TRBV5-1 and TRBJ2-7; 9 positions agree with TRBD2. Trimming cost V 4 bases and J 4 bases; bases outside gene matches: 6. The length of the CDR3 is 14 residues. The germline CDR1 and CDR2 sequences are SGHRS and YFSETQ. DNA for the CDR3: TGCGCCAGCAGCCCGGGACTAGCCGGGTACGAGCAGTACTTC. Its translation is CASSPGLAGYEQYF.

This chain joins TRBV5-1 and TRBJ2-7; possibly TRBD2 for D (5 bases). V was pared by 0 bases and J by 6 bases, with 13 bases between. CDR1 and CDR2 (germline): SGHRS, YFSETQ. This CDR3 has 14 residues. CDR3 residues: CASSLARGGFEQYF. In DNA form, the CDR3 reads TGCGCCAGCAGCTTGGCCCGGGGTGGTTTCGAGCAGTACTTC.

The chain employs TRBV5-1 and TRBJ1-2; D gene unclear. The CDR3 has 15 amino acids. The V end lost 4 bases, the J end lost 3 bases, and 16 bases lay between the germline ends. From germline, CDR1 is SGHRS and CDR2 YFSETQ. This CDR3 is CASSAGYRADYGYTF. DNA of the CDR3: TGCGCCAGCAGCGCGGGCTATAGGGCTGACTATGGCTACACCTTC.